This T cell receptor (beta chain) was identified in a study of shared clonotypes between healthy human individuals. Study-level results: Compared with memory subsets, naive subsets generally had larger estimated richness. For naive CD4 cells, 5% to 6.5% of clonotypes were shared across a handful of donors.

Terminally differentiated effector memory CD45RA+ cells were excluded from the naive CD8 cells, which were CD45RO-negative and positively selected for CCR7. In the authors' methods: With immunoSEQ giving junction-only sequences and no quality scores, filtering differed. The assay was immunoSEQ multiplex PCR, and TCRdb's table has in-frame clones only and misses some. That table is the source of V, J and clone size, and D and trimming were worked out from the DNA. The sample shows millions of clones, around 96% of them seen only once. CDR3 size: 14 residues. Per the germline V gene, CDR1 is MNHEY and CDR2 is SMNVEV (reference sequence). V lost 3 bases, J lost 4 bases, and 13 bases lay in between. A remark on this clone: Its antigen is unidentified. Other DNA sequences within the sample encode an identical CDR3.

The chain uses TRBV27 and TRBJ2-7; TRBD1 is a possible D gene (6 bases). This receptor was identified in a man between 18 and 29 years old in good health. Input material: naive CD8+ T cells sorted from blood. The CDR3 DNA reads as TGTGCCAGCAGTTTTTCCCAAGGGGGTTACGAGCAGTACTTC. Amino acid sequence: CASSFSQGGYEQYF.